One sample yielded the 5 T cell receptor beta chains listed below, sequenced in a study of cytomegalovirus exposure and HLA in healthy donors. A multiplex PCR was run with 60 Vbeta primers and 13 Jbeta primers. Profiling relied on immunoSEQ multiplex PCR, and the TCRdb table lists in-frame clones only, not all of them. The table shows 85,000 to 120,000 clones, with approximately 71% occurring only once. Sequences were obtained from PBMCs. Receptor source: a man between 35 and 55 years old in good health and CMV-seronegative.

V is TRBV2 and J is TRBJ1-6; 8 bases map to TRBD1. There are 16 residues in the CDR3. V shed 4 bases and J 7 bases; nucleotides not matched to a gene: 9. Germline CDR1 SNHLY, CDR2 FYNNEI. CDR3: CASSGQGLRGNSPLHF. CDR3 nucleotides: TGTGCCAGCAGTGGACAGGGGCTTAGAGGGAATTCACCCCTCCACTTT.

J is TRBJ2-5 and V is TRBV7-8, with D perhaps TRBD1 (5 bases). V was pared by 1 base and J by 3 bases, with 15 bases between. This CDR3 has 16 residues. The V gene's germline CDR1 is SGHVS and CDR2 FQNEAQ. The chain's CDR3 is CASSLGSRQGKETQYF. The CDR3 DNA reads as TGTGCCAGCAGCTTAGGTTCGAGGCAGGGAAAAGAGACCCAGTACTTC.

The rearrangement links TRBV5-1 to TRBJ2-3; 8 positions match TRBD2. The trim removed 0 bases at V and 1 base at J, leaving 4 bases unmatched. The CDR3 is 16 residues long. In germline, CDR1 is SGHRS, CDR2 YFSETQ. The CDR3 DNA reads TGCGCCAGCAGCTTGGATATTAGCGGGGGCACAGATACGCAGTATTTT. Amino acid sequence: CASSLDISGGTDTQYF.

The chain joins TRBV5-1 to TRBJ2-5; 8 positions agree with TRBD2. The CDR3 is 16 residues long. The trim removed 4 bases at V and 2 bases at J, leaving 10 bases unmatched. Germline-derived CDR1 and CDR2 are SGHRS and YFSETQ. The CDR3 reads CASSNVGGGSQETQYF. The CDR3 region has the DNA TGCGCCAGCAGCAATGTCGGGGGGGGCTCGCAAGAGACCCAGTACTTC.

The V gene is TRBV7-2, the J gene TRBJ1-5, with TRBD1 matching 11 bases. The germline V gene has CDR1 SGHTA and CDR2 FQGNSA. V shed 5 bases and J 2 bases; nucleotides not matched to a gene: 8. This CDR3 region has 17 residues. CDR3 sequence (DNA): TGTGCCAGCAGCACCTGGGACAGGGGGAACGGCAATCAGCCCCAGCATTTT. Residues: CASSTWDRGNGNQPQHF.